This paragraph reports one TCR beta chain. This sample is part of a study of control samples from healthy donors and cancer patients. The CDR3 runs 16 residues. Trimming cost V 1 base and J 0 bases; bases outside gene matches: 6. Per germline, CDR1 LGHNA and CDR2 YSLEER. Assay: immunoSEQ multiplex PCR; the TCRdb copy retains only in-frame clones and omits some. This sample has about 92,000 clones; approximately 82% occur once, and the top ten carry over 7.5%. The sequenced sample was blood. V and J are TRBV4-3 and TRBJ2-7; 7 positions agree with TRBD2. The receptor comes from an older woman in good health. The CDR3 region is CASSQVYSGVSYEQYF. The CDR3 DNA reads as TGCGCCAGCAGCCAAGTTTACAGCGGGGTCTCCTACGAGCAGTACTTC.